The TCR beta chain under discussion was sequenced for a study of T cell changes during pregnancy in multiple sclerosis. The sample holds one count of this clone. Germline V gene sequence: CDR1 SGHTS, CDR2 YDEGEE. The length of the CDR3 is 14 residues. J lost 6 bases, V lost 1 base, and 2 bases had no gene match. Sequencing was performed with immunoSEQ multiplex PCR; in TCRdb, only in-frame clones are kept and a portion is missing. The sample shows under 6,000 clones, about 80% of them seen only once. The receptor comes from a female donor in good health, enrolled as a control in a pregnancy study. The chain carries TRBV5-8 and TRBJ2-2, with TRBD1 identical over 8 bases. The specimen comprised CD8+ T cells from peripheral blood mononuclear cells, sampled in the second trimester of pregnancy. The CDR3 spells CASSLQGAAGELFF. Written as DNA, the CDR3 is TGTGCCAGCAGCTTGCAGGGGGCGGCCGGGGAGCTGTTTTTT.